A selection of T cell receptor beta chains follows, all from one sample in a study of blood T cells in healthy people across ages. MiXCR was run by TCRdb on the 5' RACE reads, yielding one entry per CDR3 protein. The sample lists approximately 880,000 distinct CDR3 sequences; around 49% were seen once. The material sequenced was blood. The receptor source for this set is a man aged 25-40 years in good health. Both conserved end residues are part of each CDR3. Each record gives: V gene, J gene, clone size, D gene, CDR3 protein, CDR3 DNA. The D gene is left open where the match is weak. The listing skips clone size in some rows; elsewhere it reads once, few, many or a size class.

>TRBV29-1|TRBJ1-4|few|TRBD1
CSAQGANNEKLFF
TGCAGCGCCCAGGGGGCCAATAATGAAAAACTGTTTTTT
>TRBV20-1|TRBJ2-1|NA|NA
CSGTGAAGESYNEQFF
TGCAGTGGGACAGGGGCAGCGGGGGAATCCTACAATGAGCAGTTCTTC
>TRBV10-3|TRBJ2-5|many|NA
CAISGTGTPQETQYF
TGTGCCATCAGTGGAACAGGGACTCCCCAAGAGACCCAGTACTTC
>TRBV12-3/TRBV12-4|TRBJ2-7|NA|NA
CASSPFTGSHEQYF
TGTGCCAGCAGCCCTTTCACAGGGTCCCACGAGCAGTACTTC
>TRBV29-1|TRBJ2-1|few|NA
CSGEGTYNEQFF
TGCAGCGGCGAAGGCACCTACAATGAGCAGTTCTTC
>TRBV10-3|TRBJ1-1|NA|TRBD1
CATLRPGGTEAFF
TGTGCCACGCTAAGACCAGGGGGCACTGAAGCTTTCTTT
>TRBV4-1|TRBJ2-5|few|TRBD2
CASSHLTTSGGQETQYF
TGCGCCAGCAGCCATCTCACGACTAGCGGGGGCCAAGAGACCCAGTACTTC
>TRBV7-2|TRBJ2-5|few|TRBD2
CASSPAGLQETQYF
TGTGCCAGCAGCCCAGCGGGACTACAAGAGACCCAGTACTTC
>TRBV6-6|TRBJ2-1|once|NA
CARSGGPNEQFF
TGTGCCAGGAGTGGGGGGCCAAATGAGCAGTTCTTC
>TRBV14|TRBJ2-3|NA|NA
CASSSTVSAFTDTQYF
TGTGCCAGCAGCTCCACCGTTTCAGCTTTCACAGATACGCAGTATTTT
>TRBV4-3|TRBJ2-1|NA|NA
CASSRVTQRRYNEQFF
TGCGCCAGCAGCCGAGTGACGCAGAGACGATACAATGAGCAGTTCTTC
>TRBV20-1|TRBJ1-5|NA|NA
CSATTVYSNQPQHF
TGCAGTGCTACTACAGTTTATAGCAATCAGCCCCAGCATTTT
>TRBV12-3/TRBV12-4|TRBJ2-7|NA|TRBD2
CASSYAGGPHEQYF
TGTGCCAGCAGTTATGCGGGGGGGCCACACGAGCAGTACTTC
>TRBV3-1|TRBJ2-7|NA|NA
CASSQGAGDSYEQYF
TGTGCCAGCAGCCAAGGGGCAGGGGATTCCTACGAGCAGTACTTC
>TRBV12-3/TRBV12-4|TRBJ2-7|NA|NA
CASSLRHGLQGTYEQYF
TGTGCCAGCAGTTTAAGGCATGGTCTGCAGGGTACCTACGAGCAGTACTTC
>TRBV4-3|TRBJ2-1|NA|TRBD2
CASGQVRWKRGYYNEQFF
TGCGCCAGCGGCCAGGTGAGATGGAAGCGGGGGTACTACAATGAGCAGTTCTTC
>TRBV5-1|TRBJ2-1|NA|TRBD2
CASSPGLAGVSSYNEQFF
TGCGCCAGCAGCCCCGGACTAGCGGGGGTAAGCTCCTACAATGAGCAGTTCTTC
>TRBV3-1|TRBJ2-3|NA|NA
CASSPQGGGLTDTQYF
TGTGCCAGCAGCCCCCAAGGAGGGGGGTTGACAGATACGCAGTATTTT
>TRBV20-1|TRBJ1-4|NA|NA
CSASIRSEKLFF
TGCAGTGCTAGTATCCGGTCTGAAAAACTGTTTTTT
>TRBV4-2|TRBJ2-1|many|TRBD2
CASSQDLTSGGIEQFF
TGTGCCAGCAGCCAAGATCTAACTAGCGGGGGTATTGAGCAGTTCTTC
>TRBV27|TRBJ1-2|NA|NA
CASSPTPGRYGYTF
TGTGCCAGCAGTCCGACCCCGGGGAGGTACGGCTACACCTTC
>TRBV7-2|TRBJ2-3|NA|NA
CASSFLGSSGDTQYF
TGTGCCAGCAGCTTTCTGGGGTCTTCTGGCGATACGCAGTATTTT
>TRBV5-1|TRBJ2-5|many|NA
CASRWNGVRETQYF
TGCGCCAGCCGTTGGAACGGGGTCCGAGAGACCCAGTACTTC
>TRBV4-1|TRBJ1-5|once|NA
CASSQDKGLAQHF
TGCGCCAGCAGCCAAGATAAGGGGCTGGCCCAGCATTTT
>TRBV9|TRBJ2-3|NA|TRBD2
CASSVGAGDPPDTQYF
TGTGCCAGCAGCGTTGGAGCGGGGGACCCCCCAGATACGCAGTATTTT
>TRBV18|TRBJ1-4|NA|TRBD1
CASSPDRGFNEKLFF
TGTGCCAGCTCCCCAGACAGGGGATTTAATGAAAAACTGTTTTTT
>TRBV21-1|TRBJ2-5|few|NA
CASTFPETQYF
TGTGCCAGCACCTTCCCAGAGACCCAGTACTTC
>TRBV4-1|TRBJ2-5|few|NA
CASSPRDSSLETQYF
TGCGCCAGCAGCCCCAGGGACTCCAGCTTAGAGACCCAGTACTTC
>TRBV19|TRBJ2-5|NA|NA
CASSIEMRSEEQYF
TGTGCCAGTAGTATAGAGATGAGAAGTGAAGAGCAGTACTTC
>TRBV5-1|TRBJ2-5|NA|TRBD2
CAGSPKDKTSGSKGLETQYF
TGCGCCGGCAGCCCCAAGGACAAGACTAGCGGGAGTAAGGGTTTAGAGACCCAGTACTTC
>TRBV20-1|TRBJ2-1|NA|TRBD2
CSARWGGLNNEQFF
TGCAGTGCTAGGTGGGGAGGGTTAAACAATGAGCAGTTCTTC
>TRBV10-2|TRBJ2-5|NA|TRBD2
CASGAQRGKETQYF
TGCGCCAGCGGGGCCCAGCGGGGAAAAGAGACCCAGTACTTC
>TRBV18|TRBJ2-7|few|TRBD2
CASSPLAGAPNEQYF
TGTGCCAGCTCACCCCTAGCGGGGGCTCCCAACGAGCAGTACTTC
>TRBV6-5|TRBJ1-6|once|NA
CASSYSTLSSHNSPLHF
TGTGCCAGCAGTTACTCTACACTGAGCTCCCATAATTCACCCCTCCACTTT
>TRBV6-5|TRBJ2-1|NA|TRBD2
CASSSIFLTSGESNEQFF
TGTGCCAGCAGTTCCATCTTCCTGACTAGCGGGGAGAGTAATGAGCAGTTCTTC
>TRBV27|TRBJ2-1|few|TRBD2
CASSLTSGGISYNEQFF
TGTGCCAGCAGTTTGACTAGCGGGGGGATCTCCTACAATGAGCAGTTCTTC
>TRBV7-3|TRBJ2-3|many|NA
CASSLSIGDTQYF
TGTGCCAGCAGCTTAAGTATTGGAGATACGCAGTATTTT
>TRBV6-2/TRBV6-3|TRBJ2-5|NA|TRBD1
CASSPGTGEMNPNEQYF
TGTGCCAGCAGTCCCGGGACAGGGGAAATGAATCCTAATGAGCAGTACTTC
>TRBV18|TRBJ2-3|NA|TRBD2
CASSPVLAGVRGTDTQYF
TGTGCCAGCTCACCGGTCCTAGCGGGGGTGCGTGGCACAGATACGCAGTATTTT